A single TCR beta chain is shown here with its context. In its sample, this clonotype was seen once. The antigen it binds to is not known. No clone much larger than this one lies a single base away; base qualities are absent. The data were taken from a study of blood T cells in healthy people across ages (dated by TCRdb to the mid-2010s). Broadly, across the study: In model experiments, template switching captured roughly one uniquely barcoded TCR beta cDNA molecule for every two T cells. To track age-related changes in TCR beta repertoire diversity, the study relied on deep sequencing normalized with unique cDNA molecular identifiers. Donors were grouped into four age groups: young (average 16 years), middle-aged (about 40), aged (roughly 62) and long-lived (approximately 78). Using the same blood draw, the study looked at two additional independent replicas of 1 million unique cDNA reads for two donors, one aged 18 to 30 and the other aged 80 or older. To avoid experimental bias, donors of different ages were spread randomly across the sequencing lanes. Study-wide conclusions, independent of this receptor: As age increased, observed TCR beta diversity per million T cells dropped in a roughly linear way, and a significant reduction was already evident by age 40. Total diversity estimates from one million sequenced T cells were considered lower bounds and underestimates. The CMV infection status of donors was not known, potentially confounding age-related changes in expanded clonotypes. Conclusive comparison of naive and antigen-experienced compartments was prevented by the profiling of bulk unsorted PBMCs. Compared with the aged group, the long-lived group had more naive CD4+ T cells, fewer expanded clones and increased TCR diversity, suggesting age selection. A strong correlation was found between observed TCR beta diversity and the percentage of naive T cells measured by flow cytometry.

CDR1 SEHNR and CDR2 FQNEAQ were looked up in the germline V gene (reference sequence). At the junction V is shortened by 1 base and J by 1 base, with 7 bases in between. From the cysteine through the phenylalanine, the CDR3 covers 14 amino acids. Only the CDR3 DNA is retained, 42 bases long and in frame from the first base. The donors were roughly 40 Caucasian individuals from Russia, aged 6 to 90 years, who were systemically healthy. Approximately 9.3 milliliters of peripheral blood were collected from each donor into EDTA-treated Vacutainer tubes. PBMCs were isolated by Ficoll-Paque density-gradient centrifugation, with at least 6 million obtained per sample. Total RNA, at least 6 micrograms per sample, was extracted from PBMCs with Trizol reagent. The percentages of naive CD45RAhigh/CD27high T cells were determined by flow cytometry on a PBMC aliquot from every donor. Receptor amplification or capture employed 5' RACE. A second PCR of roughly 6 to 11 cycles was run with a J-beta primer mix and a sample-barcoded 5' primer. Each TCR beta cDNA molecule received a unique molecular identifier from a template-switch 5' adaptor carrying 12 random nucleotides. Each sample yielded at least 2.5 million CDR3-containing paired-end reads. First-strand cDNA synthesis was performed from all RNA using the Mint cDNA synthesis kit, with priming by a TRBC-specific oligonucleotide. Following uracil-DNA glycosylase treatment, a first 18-cycle PCR with universal primers M1SS and BC2_uni_R was performed on all cDNA. For the original study's pipeline: Each sample was normalized by randomly selecting 1 million high-quality reads, each carrying a distinct molecular identifier. Reads sharing molecular identifiers were discarded rather than binned into consensus sequences. MiTCR, with a Q25 quality threshold and the strictest error-elimination algorithm, was used for CDR3 identification, clonotype clustering and error correction. A nonparametric unseen species model using Euler transformation provided a lower-bound estimate of total TCR beta diversity. TCRdb redid the processing of the public reads, applying fastp at Q25 and MiXCR, and retained in-frame beta chains. Each record represents a unique CDR3 protein, reported with the most common genes and DNA among its rows. The V and J calls follow TCRdb's processing rather than the paper's. This sample has some 1.8 million distinct CDR3 sequences in its table, and 39% of those were observed once. The ten biggest clones cover 20% to 25% of the sample.

This TCR was recovered from a human donor in good health. The receptor chain draws on TRBV7-9 and TRBJ1-2; the D segment cannot be called with confidence. Material for sequencing was blood. At the DNA level, the sequence is TGTGCCAGCAGCTTAGTTTCGGTTAACTATGGCTACACCTTC. This is translated as CASSLVSVNYGYTF.